The clone carrying this TCR beta chain was counted between two and nine times. The antigen is undetermined. Attachment of unique molecular identifiers was made to individual cDNA molecules. From the 5' RACE reads, TCRdb called clonotypes with MiXCR, one entry per CDR3 protein. The data show tens of thousands of distinct CDR3 sequences, around 12% seen once. These data come from a study of early T cells in non-severe SARS-CoV-2 infection. The overall study: Chains were unpaired, as sequencing was done on bulk RNA from unsorted whole blood.

Germline V gene lookup returns CDR1 MGHDK and CDR2 SYGVNS. V lost 8 bases, J lost 0 bases, and 13 bases lay in between. This CDR3 is 14 amino acids long. Study-level findings and limits: Anti-spike CD8 responses were favored by VDJdb matching, which missed private and CD4 specificities.

The V and J genes are TRBV25-1 and TRBJ1-2; D gene uncertain. Material for sequencing was whole blood. The sequence was collected from an adult who was a healthcare worker with PCR-confirmed SARS-CoV-2 infection or an uninfected control (not recorded which). The CDR3 nucleotides are TGTGCCAGCCGATCGAACGGCGCTAACTATGGCTACACCTTC. As protein: CASRSNGANYGYTF.